The rows below give T cell receptor beta chains drawn from one sample of a study of CD8 T cells in Susac syndrome. Each CDR3 protein gets one entry after TCRdb re-called the immunoSEQ multiplex PCR reads with MiXCR. The table lists 69,000 or so distinct CDR3 sequences, about 95% of them singletons, with 0.24% in the top ten. The sequenced sample consisted of CD8+ T cells from PBMCs. The receptor source for this set is a human donor in good health. Each CDR3 is given with its conserved first and last residue. A D gene is named only where the DNA matches it firmly.

j_gene: TRBJ2-1
d_gene: TRBD2
v_gene: TRBV7-2
len: 18
CDR3aa: CASSLYRLAGPFYNEQFF

j_gene: TRBJ2-1
d_gene: NA
v_gene: TRBV7-8
len: 15
CDR3aa: CASSISIIQGNEQFF

j_gene: TRBJ1-5
d_gene: TRBD1
v_gene: TRBV4-1
len: 16
CDR3aa: CASSLGQGLGNQPQHF

j_gene: TRBJ1-2
d_gene: NA
v_gene: TRBV4-3
len: 15
CDR3aa: CASSQDLTGNYGYTF

j_gene: TRBJ1-1
d_gene: NA
v_gene: TRBV28
len: 12
CDR3aa: CASLGDYTEAFF

j_gene: TRBJ2-7
d_gene: TRBD2
v_gene: TRBV4-1
len: 16
CDR3aa: CASSQEGVGGFYEQYF

j_gene: TRBJ2-7
d_gene: NA
v_gene: TRBV12-3/TRBV12-4
len: 12
CDR3aa: CASTFTSYEQYF

j_gene: TRBJ1-1
d_gene: NA
v_gene: TRBV5-1
len: 14
CDR3aa: CASSVQGLNTEAFF

j_gene: TRBJ2-7
d_gene: NA
v_gene: TRBV27
len: 14
CDR3aa: CASSQSQSHTEQYF

j_gene: TRBJ1-3
d_gene: NA
v_gene: TRBV12-3/TRBV12-4
len: 16
CDR3aa: CASLITAMSSGNTIYF

j_gene: TRBJ2-5
d_gene: NA
v_gene: TRBV7-6
len: 15
CDR3aa: CASSSPTQGRGTQYF

j_gene: TRBJ2-1
d_gene: NA
v_gene: TRBV14
len: 16
CDR3aa: CASSQDWSLGYNEQFF

j_gene: TRBJ2-3
d_gene: NA
v_gene: TRBV4-3
len: 14
CDR3aa: CASSQGGGTDTQYF

j_gene: TRBJ2-4
d_gene: NA
v_gene: TRBV4-1
len: 15
CDR3aa: CASSQLQGGENIQYF

j_gene: TRBJ2-7
d_gene: NA
v_gene: TRBV3-1
len: 14
CDR3aa: CASSGTGDSYEQYF

j_gene: TRBJ2-2
d_gene: NA
v_gene: TRBV4-3
len: 14
CDR3aa: CASSQSRGTGELFF

j_gene: TRBJ2-3
d_gene: TRBD2
v_gene: TRBV7-2
len: 16
CDR3aa: CASSLYLAGVLDTQYF

j_gene: TRBJ2-1
d_gene: TRBD2
v_gene: TRBV7-9
len: 14
CDR3aa: CASSGLAGSNEQFF

j_gene: TRBJ2-5
d_gene: NA
v_gene: TRBV12-5
len: 15
CDR3aa: CASAQVGGIQETQYF

j_gene: TRBJ1-1
d_gene: NA
v_gene: TRBV20-1
len: 14
CDR3aa: CSARVVGQNTEAFF